The text below deals with one T cell receptor beta chain. The antigen this receptor binds is unknown. No base quality information exists; no much larger clone differs at one position. The collaborating institutions used their own protocols to collect whole blood in K2EDTA tubes. For TCRbeta analysis, collaborators shipped samples in one of three forms: frozen whole blood, isolated PBMCs, or DNA extracted from either of those sample types. The entry originates in a study of blood T cell repertoires in COVID-19 (dated by TCRdb to 2019 to 2021). With regard to the full study: Collaborator samples came from the United States, Italy and Spain and covered acute and convalescent phases of COVID-19. The prospective study material was composed of cDNA or gDNA derived from T cells, B-cell-depleted T cells, or PBMCs. The samples were drawn from the first 160 participants of the ongoing ImmuneRACE study and from roughly 1,300 subjects provided by 6 global collaborators. HLA class I and class II types, where available, came from metadata supplied by the sample provider rather than from assay-based typing. Sample metadata almost always included a de-identified subject ID, COVID-19 status, age in years and sex. A freely available public database, intended as a resource for researchers studying the immune response to SARS-CoV-2, is where the repertoires were released. The dataset comprised deeply sampled blood TCRbeta repertoires from subjects exposed to, actively infected with, or recovered from COVID-19. Study-level results and caveats: How much clinical and demographic metadata was included differed by source and by participant, and the metadata was provided uncurated.

TCRbeta CDR3 regions were amplified from genomic DNA using the immunoSEQ Assay, a bias-controlled multiplex PCR. Per the original workflow: The number of nucleated cells in each sample was estimated by amplification of reference gene primers within the assay. To quantify the absolute abundance of each unique TCRbeta CDR3 rearrangement, sequence reads were collapsed and filtered. For each sample, productive Simpson clonality was calculated by taking the square root of Simpson's diversity index across productive rearrangements. TCRdb holds this immuneACCESS table with in-frame rearrangements only. Some clones are missing; in checked studies, unresolved V genes explain under half, and the rest has no known cause. Clonal size and the V and J genes are those of that table, whereas D and trimming came from the DNA. The sample data list approximately 100,000 clones, and around 92% of these were observed just once. Jointly, the top ten make up less than 7.5% of the sample.

The CDR3 has 18 amino acids, counting the end cysteine and phenylalanine. The sequence is cut down to CDR3 DNA, 54 bases in frame from base 1. The germline V gene supplies CDR1 LGHNA and CDR2 YNFKEQ. Compared with germline, V lacks 0 bases and J lacks 0 bases; bases without a gene match: 7. Sequenced material: peripheral blood. The receptor comes from a man aged 45-60 years with active COVID-19. The V gene is TRBV4-2 and the J gene is TRBJ2-2, with 7 middle bases fitting TRBD2. The CDR3 reads as follows: CASSQDASGPANTGELFF. The sequenced DNA: TGTGCCAGCAGCCAAGATGCTAGCGGTCCCGCGAACACCGGGGAGCTGTTTTTT.